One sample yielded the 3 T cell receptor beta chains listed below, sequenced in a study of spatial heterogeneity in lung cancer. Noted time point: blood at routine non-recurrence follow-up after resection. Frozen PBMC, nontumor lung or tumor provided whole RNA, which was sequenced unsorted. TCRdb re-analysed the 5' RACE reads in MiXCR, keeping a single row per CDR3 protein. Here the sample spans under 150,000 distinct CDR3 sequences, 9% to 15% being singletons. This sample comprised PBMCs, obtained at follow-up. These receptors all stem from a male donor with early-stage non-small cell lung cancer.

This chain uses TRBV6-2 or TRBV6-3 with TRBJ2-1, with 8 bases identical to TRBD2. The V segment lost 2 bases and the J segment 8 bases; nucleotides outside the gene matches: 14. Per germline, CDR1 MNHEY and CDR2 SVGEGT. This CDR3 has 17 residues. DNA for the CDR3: TGTGCCAGCAGTTACCCCCCTTACGGGGGGGTCCGCCATGAGCAGTTCTTC. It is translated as CASSYPPYGGVRHEQFF.

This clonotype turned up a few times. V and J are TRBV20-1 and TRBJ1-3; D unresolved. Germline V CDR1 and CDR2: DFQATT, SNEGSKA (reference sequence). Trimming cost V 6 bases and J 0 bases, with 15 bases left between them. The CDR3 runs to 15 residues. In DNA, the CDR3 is TGCAGTGCCCTTACCCCATGGAACTCTGGAAACACCATATATTTT. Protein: CSALTPWNSGNTIYF.

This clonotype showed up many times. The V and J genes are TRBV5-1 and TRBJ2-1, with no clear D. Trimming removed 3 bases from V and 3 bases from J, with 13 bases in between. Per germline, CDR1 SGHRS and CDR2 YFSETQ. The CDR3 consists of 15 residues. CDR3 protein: CASSSDGVGYNEQFF. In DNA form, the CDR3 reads TGCGCCAGCAGCTCAGATGGGGTTGGCTACAATGAGCAGTTCTTC. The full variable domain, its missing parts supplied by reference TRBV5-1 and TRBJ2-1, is KAGVTQTPRYLIKTRGQQVTLSCSPISGHRSVSWYQQTPGQGLQFLFEYFSETQRNKGNFPGRFSGRQFSNSRSEMNVSTLELGDSALYLCASSSDGVGYNEQFFGPGTRLTVL.